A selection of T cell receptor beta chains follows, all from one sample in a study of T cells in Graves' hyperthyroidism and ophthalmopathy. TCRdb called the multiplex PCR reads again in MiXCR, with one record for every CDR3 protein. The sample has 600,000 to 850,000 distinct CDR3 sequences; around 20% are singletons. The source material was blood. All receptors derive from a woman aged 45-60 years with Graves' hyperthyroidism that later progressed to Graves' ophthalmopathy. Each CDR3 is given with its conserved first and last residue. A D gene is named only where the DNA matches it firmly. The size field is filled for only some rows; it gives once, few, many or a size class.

CDR3nt: TGTGCCAGCAGCTTATTCACGGGACACGAGAATTCGGGTAACTATGGCTACACCTTC
CDR3aa: CASSLFTGHENSGNYGYTF
j_gene: TRBJ1-2
abundance: .
v_gene: TRBV11-3
d_gene: .

CDR3nt: TGTGCCAGCAGGAGGACAGGGTCTCATCAGCCCCAGCATTTT
CDR3aa: CASRRTGSHQPQHF
j_gene: TRBJ1-5
abundance: many
v_gene: TRBV28
d_gene: TRBD1

CDR3nt: TGTGCCAGCAGTTACCGGACAGGGGCCTACGAGCAGTACTTC
CDR3aa: CASSYRTGAYEQYF
j_gene: TRBJ2-7
abundance: many
v_gene: TRBV6-5
d_gene: TRBD1

CDR3nt: TGTGCCAGCAGCTCGGGACCCACGGGGGAGCAGTACTTC
CDR3aa: CASSSGPTGEQYF
j_gene: TRBJ2-7
abundance: many
v_gene: TRBV11-2
d_gene: .

CDR3nt: TGTGCCAGCAGTTTCTTCGGGGTGGCAGACACGCAGTATTTT
CDR3aa: CASSFFGVADTQYF
j_gene: TRBJ2-3
abundance: .
v_gene: TRBV27
d_gene: .

CDR3nt: TGTGCCAGTAGCACCCCCGTGGGACAGGGGGCATATCAGCCCCAGCATTTT
CDR3aa: CASSTPVGQGAYQPQHF
j_gene: TRBJ1-5
abundance: .
v_gene: TRBV19
d_gene: TRBD1

CDR3nt: TGTGCCATCAGCGCACTATTGGCTATGACAGGGAGTTACACTGGGGCCAACGTCCTGACTTTC
CDR3aa: CAISALLAMTGSYTGANVLTF
j_gene: TRBJ2-6
abundance: few
v_gene: TRBV10-3
d_gene: TRBD1

CDR3nt: TGTGCCAGCAGGGCAGAAGGCGCAGGGTTAATAACAGATACGCAGTATTTT
CDR3aa: CASRAEGAGLITDTQYF
j_gene: TRBJ2-3
abundance: few
v_gene: TRBV2
d_gene: .

CDR3nt: TGTGCCAGCAGCCGGGAACGCGGGGGGAGCTCCTACAATGAGCAGTTCTTC
CDR3aa: CASSRERGGSSYNEQFF
j_gene: TRBJ2-1
abundance: many
v_gene: TRBV14
d_gene: TRBD2

CDR3nt: TGCGCCAGCAGCTTTGGGTCAGGGCTTGGCGGCTACACCTTC
CDR3aa: CASSFGSGLGGYTF
j_gene: TRBJ1-2
abundance: many
v_gene: TRBV5-1
d_gene: .

CDR3nt: TGTGCCAGCAGTTATTCGCACGACTACGAGCAGTACTTC
CDR3aa: CASSYSHDYEQYF
j_gene: TRBJ2-7
abundance: many
v_gene: TRBV6-2/TRBV6-3
d_gene: .

CDR3nt: TGCAGTGCTATGGGCCGAGGGAGGGGCTCGGGCAATCAGCCCCAGCATTTT
CDR3aa: CSAMGRGRGSGNQPQHF
j_gene: TRBJ1-5
abundance: many
v_gene: TRBV20-1
d_gene: .

CDR3nt: TGTGCCAGCAGCCTTTCGGGACTAGGGGACAATGAGCAGTTCTTC
CDR3aa: CASSLSGLGDNEQFF
j_gene: TRBJ2-1
abundance: .
v_gene: TRBV7-3
d_gene: TRBD2

CDR3nt: TGTGCCAGCACCCGGGACAGGGGCAACTATGGCTACACCTTC
CDR3aa: CASTRDRGNYGYTF
j_gene: TRBJ1-2
abundance: many
v_gene: TRBV6-1
d_gene: TRBD1

CDR3nt: TGCAGTACTAGTCAGGGGAGCTATGGCTACACCTTC
CDR3aa: CSTSQGSYGYTF
j_gene: TRBJ1-2
abundance: .
v_gene: TRBV20-1
d_gene: .

CDR3nt: TGTGCCAGCAGTAGACAGGGTAGTCGTGATGAAAAACTGTTTTTT
CDR3aa: CASSRQGSRDEKLFF
j_gene: TRBJ1-4
abundance: .
v_gene: TRBV6-1
d_gene: TRBD1

CDR3nt: TGTGCCAGCATCCGAGGAGGCACGGCGGGTTACAATGAGCAGTTCTTC
CDR3aa: CASIRGGTAGYNEQFF
j_gene: TRBJ2-1
abundance: .
v_gene: TRBV7-6
d_gene: .

CDR3nt: TGTGCCTGGAGTCAATTATGGGGGGAAGAAGAGACCCAGTACTTC
CDR3aa: CAWSQLWGEEETQYF
j_gene: TRBJ2-5
abundance: .
v_gene: TRBV30
d_gene: .

CDR3nt: TGTGCCAGCAGCCCTCTGGCCGGTTCCTACGAGCAGTACTTC
CDR3aa: CASSPLAGSYEQYF
j_gene: TRBJ2-7
abundance: many
v_gene: TRBV3-1
d_gene: .

CDR3nt: TGCGCCAGCAGCTTGGCCCTAGGAGCCACAGATACGCAGTATTTT
CDR3aa: CASSLALGATDTQYF
j_gene: TRBJ2-3
abundance: many
v_gene: TRBV5-1
d_gene: .

CDR3nt: TGCGCCAGCAGAGAGGGGGCTGGGGAGCTGTTTTTT
CDR3aa: CASREGAGELFF
j_gene: TRBJ2-2
abundance: .
v_gene: TRBV5-1
d_gene: TRBD1

CDR3nt: TGCGCCAGCAGCAGGGACGGCGGGAGCGGCACAGATACGCAGTATTTT
CDR3aa: CASSRDGGSGTDTQYF
j_gene: TRBJ2-3
abundance: .
v_gene: TRBV5-1
d_gene: TRBD2

CDR3nt: TGTGCCAGCAGAGACTGGGGCCAGGTCGGGGATACGCAGTATTTT
CDR3aa: CASRDWGQVGDTQYF
j_gene: TRBJ2-3
abundance: many
v_gene: TRBV7-2
d_gene: .

CDR3nt: TGTGCCTGGAGTGTAAAGGTCATCGGGGAGACCCAGTACTTC
CDR3aa: CAWSVKVIGETQYF
j_gene: TRBJ2-5
abundance: few
v_gene: TRBV30
d_gene: .

CDR3nt: TGCAGCGTTGTGGGGGGCAACCAAGAGACCCAGTACTTC
CDR3aa: CSVVGGNQETQYF
j_gene: TRBJ2-5
abundance: .
v_gene: TRBV29-1
d_gene: .

CDR3nt: TGCGCCAGCAGCTTAAGAGGCCCCAGCTATGGCTACACCTTC
CDR3aa: CASSLRGPSYGYTF
j_gene: TRBJ1-2
abundance: many
v_gene: TRBV5-1
d_gene: .

CDR3nt: TGTGCCAGCTTATACTCGGGGAATTCACCCCTCCACTTT
CDR3aa: CASLYSGNSPLHF
j_gene: TRBJ1-6
abundance: many
v_gene: TRBV2
d_gene: .

CDR3nt: TGTGCCAGCAGCCAAGAATGGATGAGTGGAACAGGGGGTACTGAAGCTTTCTTT
CDR3aa: CASSQEWMSGTGGTEAFF
j_gene: TRBJ1-1
abundance: many
v_gene: TRBV3-1
d_gene: TRBD1

CDR3nt: TGTGCCAGCTCACCAGAACTGAAGAACACTGAAGCTTTCTTT
CDR3aa: CASSPELKNTEAFF
j_gene: TRBJ1-1
abundance: many
v_gene: TRBV18
d_gene: .

CDR3nt: TGTGCCAGCAGCTCGCTCCGGGACAGGGCGTCCTCCGAGCAGTACTTC
CDR3aa: CASSSLRDRASSEQYF
j_gene: TRBJ2-7
abundance: many
v_gene: TRBV7-9
d_gene: TRBD1

CDR3nt: TGTGCCAGCAGTGAAAAGTGGGAGACAGGGGACAATCAGCCCCAGCATTTT
CDR3aa: CASSEKWETGDNQPQHF
j_gene: TRBJ1-5
abundance: .
v_gene: TRBV6-1
d_gene: TRBD1

CDR3nt: TGTGCCAGCAGTGAAGCCGCCGCGGACAGGGTGGAAGCTTTCTTT
CDR3aa: CASSEAAADRVEAFF
j_gene: TRBJ1-1
abundance: many
v_gene: TRBV6-1
d_gene: TRBD1

CDR3nt: TGTGCCAGCAGCCCAGAGGGGGGATATAGCAATCAGCCCCAGCATTTT
CDR3aa: CASSPEGGYSNQPQHF
j_gene: TRBJ1-5
abundance: .
v_gene: TRBV7-6
d_gene: .

CDR3nt: TGTGCCAGCAGCTTAGAACACTCCTACGAGCAGTACTTC
CDR3aa: CASSLEHSYEQYF
j_gene: TRBJ2-7
abundance: many
v_gene: TRBV7-9
d_gene: .

CDR3nt: TGTGCCAGCAGGCCCACAGGGGAGGGCCAGCCCCAGCATTTT
CDR3aa: CASRPTGEGQPQHF
j_gene: TRBJ1-5
abundance: .
v_gene: TRBV12-3/TRBV12-4
d_gene: TRBD1

CDR3nt: TGTGCCAGCAGCTTAGGCGGACTAGCGGGTCGGTATGAGCAGTTCTTC
CDR3aa: CASSLGGLAGRYEQFF
j_gene: TRBJ2-1
abundance: many
v_gene: TRBV7-2
d_gene: TRBD2

CDR3nt: TGTACCTGGATGCCACGGAGCGGTCGTTGGGCAGATACGCAGTATTTT
CDR3aa: CTWMPRSGRWADTQYF
j_gene: TRBJ2-3
abundance: .
v_gene: TRBV30
d_gene: .

CDR3nt: TGCGCCAGCAGCCAAGATGGGCTAGCGGAGACCCAGTACTTC
CDR3aa: CASSQDGLAETQYF
j_gene: TRBJ2-5
abundance: .
v_gene: TRBV4-1
d_gene: .

CDR3nt: TGTGCCAGCAGTCCCCCGGCGGGTGTTACTGAAGCTTTCTTT
CDR3aa: CASSPPAGVTEAFF
j_gene: TRBJ1-1
abundance: many
v_gene: TRBV12-3/TRBV12-4
d_gene: .

CDR3nt: TGTGCCAGCAGCCCCGGGGTGGGGGCCCGCTACGAGCAGTACTTC
CDR3aa: CASSPGVGARYEQYF
j_gene: TRBJ2-7
abundance: .
v_gene: TRBV7-6
d_gene: .

CDR3nt: TGTGCCAGCAGCCAAGACGGGCTTAACGAATGGCCGGATAAAGGCGAGCAGTACTTC
CDR3aa: CASSQDGLNEWPDKGEQYF
j_gene: TRBJ2-7
abundance: once
v_gene: TRBV14
d_gene: .

CDR3nt: TGTGCCAGCAGCGTAACTAGCGAGAGCTCCTACGAGCAGTACTTC
CDR3aa: CASSVTSESSYEQYF
j_gene: TRBJ2-7
abundance: .
v_gene: TRBV9
d_gene: TRBD2

CDR3nt: TGTGCCAGCAAACTACACGGGGAGACCCAGTACTTC
CDR3aa: CASKLHGETQYF
j_gene: TRBJ2-5
abundance: many
v_gene: TRBV6-1
d_gene: .

CDR3nt: TGTGCCAGCAGGATAGATGGGGGGACAAGGGGTCCCCGGGAGCAGTACTTC
CDR3aa: CASRIDGGTRGPREQYF
j_gene: TRBJ2-7
abundance: few
v_gene: TRBV2
d_gene: .

CDR3nt: TGTGCCAGCAGGGGGGGGACAGGGGACGATCAGCCCCAGCATTTT
CDR3aa: CASRGGTGDDQPQHF
j_gene: TRBJ1-5
abundance: many
v_gene: TRBV6-1
d_gene: TRBD1

CDR3nt: TGTGCCAGCAGAAAGACAGGGCTGGACACTGAAGCTTTCTTT
CDR3aa: CASRKTGLDTEAFF
j_gene: TRBJ1-1
abundance: many
v_gene: TRBV27
d_gene: TRBD1

CDR3nt: TGTGCCAGCTCACCAGGGACTACCGGGGAGCTGTTTTTT
CDR3aa: CASSPGTTGELFF
j_gene: TRBJ2-2
abundance: many
v_gene: TRBV18
d_gene: .

CDR3nt: TGTGCCAGCGGCGGGACAGGGGTCGGCAATCAGCCCCAGCATTTT
CDR3aa: CASGGTGVGNQPQHF
j_gene: TRBJ1-5
abundance: many
v_gene: TRBV2
d_gene: TRBD1

CDR3nt: TGTGCCTGGAGTGTCGACGGAGCATCCGGGGCCAACGTCCTGACTTTC
CDR3aa: CAWSVDGASGANVLTF
j_gene: TRBJ2-6
abundance: .
v_gene: TRBV30
d_gene: .

CDR3nt: TGTGCCAGCACCTGGGACAGGCTTTATGGCTACACCTTC
CDR3aa: CASTWDRLYGYTF
j_gene: TRBJ1-2
abundance: .
v_gene: TRBV6-2/TRBV6-3
d_gene: TRBD1

CDR3nt: TGTGCCATCACCAGGACGGAGAACACTGAAGCTTTCTTT
CDR3aa: CAITRTENTEAFF
j_gene: TRBJ1-1
abundance: few
v_gene: TRBV10-3
d_gene: .

CDR3nt: TGTGCCAGCAGTGACAGGGGGCGGCAAGAGACCCAGTACTTC
CDR3aa: CASSDRGRQETQYF
j_gene: TRBJ2-5
abundance: many
v_gene: TRBV2
d_gene: TRBD1

CDR3nt: TGTGCCAGCAGTCTTATCGTCCCTGAGGGACAGGTGCGACAGACTGAAGCTTTCTTT
CDR3aa: CASSLIVPEGQVRQTEAFF
j_gene: TRBJ1-1
abundance: many
v_gene: TRBV27
d_gene: TRBD1

CDR3nt: TGTGCCACCCGAGGTGGAGGGGTCAATCAGCCCCAGCATTTT
CDR3aa: CATRGGGVNQPQHF
j_gene: TRBJ1-5
abundance: .
v_gene: TRBV6-1
d_gene: .

CDR3nt: TGTGCCAGCAGCTTGGTTGGCAGGGTGGATTCACCCCTCCACTTT
CDR3aa: CASSLVGRVDSPLHF
j_gene: TRBJ1-6
abundance: few
v_gene: TRBV5-8
d_gene: .

CDR3nt: TGTGCCAGCGGCCGGACAGGGGGTAGAAATAATTCACCCCTCCACTTT
CDR3aa: CASGRTGGRNNSPLHF
j_gene: TRBJ1-6
abundance: .
v_gene: TRBV6-1
d_gene: TRBD1

CDR3nt: TGTGCCAGCAGCACACCGGGACAAGGTGTCGAAGCTTTCTTT
CDR3aa: CASSTPGQGVEAFF
j_gene: TRBJ1-1
abundance: .
v_gene: TRBV11-3
d_gene: .